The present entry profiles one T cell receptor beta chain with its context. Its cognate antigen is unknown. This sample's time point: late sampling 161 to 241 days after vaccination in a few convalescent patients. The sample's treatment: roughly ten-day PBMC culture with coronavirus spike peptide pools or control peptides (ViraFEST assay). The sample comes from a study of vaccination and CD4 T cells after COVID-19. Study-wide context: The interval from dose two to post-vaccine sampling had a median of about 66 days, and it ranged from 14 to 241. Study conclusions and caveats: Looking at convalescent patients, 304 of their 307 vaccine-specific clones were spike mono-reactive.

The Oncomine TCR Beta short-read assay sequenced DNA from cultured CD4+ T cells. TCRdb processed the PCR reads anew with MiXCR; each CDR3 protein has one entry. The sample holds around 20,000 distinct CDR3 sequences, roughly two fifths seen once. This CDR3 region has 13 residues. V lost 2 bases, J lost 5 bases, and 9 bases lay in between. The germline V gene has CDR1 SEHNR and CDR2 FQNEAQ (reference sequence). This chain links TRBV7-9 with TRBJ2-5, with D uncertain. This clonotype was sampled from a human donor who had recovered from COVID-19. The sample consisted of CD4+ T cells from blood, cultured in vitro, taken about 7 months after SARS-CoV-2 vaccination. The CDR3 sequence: CASSLRLVETQYF. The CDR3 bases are TGTGCCAGCAGCTTAAGGCTAGTTGAGACCCAGTACTTC.